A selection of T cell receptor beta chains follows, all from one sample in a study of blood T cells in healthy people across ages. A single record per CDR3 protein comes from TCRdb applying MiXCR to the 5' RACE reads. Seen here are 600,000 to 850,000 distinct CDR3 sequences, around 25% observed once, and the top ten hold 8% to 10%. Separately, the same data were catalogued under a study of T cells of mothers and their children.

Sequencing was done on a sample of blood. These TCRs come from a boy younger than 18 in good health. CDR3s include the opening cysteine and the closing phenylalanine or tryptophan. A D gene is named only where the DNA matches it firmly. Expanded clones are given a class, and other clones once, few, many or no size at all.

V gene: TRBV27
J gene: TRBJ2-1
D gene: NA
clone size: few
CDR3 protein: CASSLVSGALDEQFF
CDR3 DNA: TGTGCCAGCAGTTTAGTATCAGGGGCGCTGGATGAGCAGTTCTTC

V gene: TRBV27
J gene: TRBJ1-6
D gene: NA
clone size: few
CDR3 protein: CASSLSGYSYNSPLHF
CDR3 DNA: TGTGCCAGCAGTTTGTCGGGGTACTCCTATAATTCACCCCTCCACTTT

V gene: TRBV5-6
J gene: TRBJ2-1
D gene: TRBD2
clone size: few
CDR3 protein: CASSYSGNYNEQFF
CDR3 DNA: TGTGCCAGCAGCTATAGCGGGAACTACAATGAGCAGTTCTTC

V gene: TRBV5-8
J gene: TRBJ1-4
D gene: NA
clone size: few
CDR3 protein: CASSPRGVTNEKLFF
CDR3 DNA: TGTGCCAGCAGCCCCCGGGGAGTGACTAATGAAAAACTGTTTTTT

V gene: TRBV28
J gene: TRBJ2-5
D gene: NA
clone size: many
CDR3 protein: CATSGYQETQYF
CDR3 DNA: TGTGCCACCAGCGGGTACCAAGAGACCCAGTACTTC

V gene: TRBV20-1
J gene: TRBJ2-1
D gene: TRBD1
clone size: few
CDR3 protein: CSARDPGTGSGNEQFF
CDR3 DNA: TGCAGTGCTAGAGATCCCGGGACAGGGAGCGGGAATGAGCAGTTCTTC

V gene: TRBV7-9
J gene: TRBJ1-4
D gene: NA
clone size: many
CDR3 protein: CASSPHEASGEKLFF
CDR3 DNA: TGTGCCAGCAGCCCCCATGAGGCCTCAGGGGAAAAACTGTTTTTT

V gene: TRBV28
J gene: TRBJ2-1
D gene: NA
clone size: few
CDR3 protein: CASNAGTAFHNEQFF
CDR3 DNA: TGTGCCAGCAACGCAGGGACCGCATTTCACAATGAGCAGTTCTTC

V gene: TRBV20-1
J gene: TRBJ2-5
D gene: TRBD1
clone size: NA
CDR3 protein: CSARYINRGETQYF
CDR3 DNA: TGCAGTGCCCGGTACATTAACAGGGGAGAGACCCAGTACTTC

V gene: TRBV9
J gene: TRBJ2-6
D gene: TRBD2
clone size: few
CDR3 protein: CASSPVPTSGGNGANVLTF
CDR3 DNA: TGTGCCAGCAGCCCCGTCCCGACTAGCGGGGGGAACGGGGCCAACGTCCTGACTTTC

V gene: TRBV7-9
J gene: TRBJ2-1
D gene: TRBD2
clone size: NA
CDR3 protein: CASSIGLAEINEQFF
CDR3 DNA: TGTGCCAGCAGCATAGGACTAGCGGAGATAAATGAGCAGTTCTTC

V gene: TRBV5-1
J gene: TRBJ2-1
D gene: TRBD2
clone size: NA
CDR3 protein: CASSRAAGTYNEQFF
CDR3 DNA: TGCGCCAGCAGCCGAGCAGCGGGAACCTACAATGAGCAGTTCTTC

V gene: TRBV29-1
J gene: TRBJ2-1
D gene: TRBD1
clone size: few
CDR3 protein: CSVAGQGDNEQFF
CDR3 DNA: TGCAGCGTCGCCGGACAGGGAGACAATGAGCAGTTCTTC

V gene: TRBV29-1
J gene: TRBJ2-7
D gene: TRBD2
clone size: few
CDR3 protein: CSAVGLAGEREQYF
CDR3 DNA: TGCAGCGCCGTGGGACTAGCGGGAGAGAGGGAGCAGTACTTC

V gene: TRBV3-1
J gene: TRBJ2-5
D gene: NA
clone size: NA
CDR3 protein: CASSQEPVKWGYQETQYF
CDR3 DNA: TGTGCCAGCAGCCAAGAGCCCGTCAAATGGGGGTACCAAGAGACCCAGTACTTC

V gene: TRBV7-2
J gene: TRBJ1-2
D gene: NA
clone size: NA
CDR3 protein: CASSLAAAAGAAGYTF
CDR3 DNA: TGTGCCAGCAGCTTAGCGGCGGCGGCAGGCGCTGCTGGCTACACCTTC

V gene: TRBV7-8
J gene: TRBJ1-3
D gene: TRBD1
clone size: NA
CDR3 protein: CASSADRGGTIYF
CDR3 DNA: TGTGCCAGCAGCGCGGACAGGGGGGGCACCATATATTTT

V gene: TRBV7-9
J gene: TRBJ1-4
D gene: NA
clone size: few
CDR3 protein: CASSLALGPTNEKLFF
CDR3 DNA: TGTGCCAGCAGCTTAGCTTTGGGACCAACTAATGAAAAACTGTTTTTT

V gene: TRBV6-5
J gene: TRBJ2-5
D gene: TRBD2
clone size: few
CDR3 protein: CASSSRGLVLGETQYF
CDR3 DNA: TGTGCCAGCAGTTCTAGAGGACTAGTCCTAGGAGAGACCCAGTACTTC

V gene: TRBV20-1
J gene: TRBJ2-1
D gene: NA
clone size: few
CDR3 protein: CSARSGPVYNEQFF
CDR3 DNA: TGCAGTGCTAGAAGCGGGCCAGTCTACAATGAGCAGTTCTTC

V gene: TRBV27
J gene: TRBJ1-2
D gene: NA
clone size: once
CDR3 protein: CASKVDGSNYGYTF
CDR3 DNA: TGTGCCAGCAAAGTTGACGGATCGAACTATGGCTACACCTTC

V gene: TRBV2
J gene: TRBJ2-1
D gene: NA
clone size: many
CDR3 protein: CASSPPPGDEQFF
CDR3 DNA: TGTGCCAGCAGCCCACCGCCGGGCGATGAGCAGTTCTTC

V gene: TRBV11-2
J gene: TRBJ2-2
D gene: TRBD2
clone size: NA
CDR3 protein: CASSLEGGVTGELFF
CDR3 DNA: TGTGCCAGCAGCTTAGAGGGGGGGGTAACCGGGGAGCTGTTTTTT

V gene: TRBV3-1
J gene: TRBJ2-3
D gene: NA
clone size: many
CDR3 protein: CASSHRGDGTDTQYF
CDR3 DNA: TGTGCCAGCAGCCACCGAGGGGATGGCACAGATACGCAGTATTTT

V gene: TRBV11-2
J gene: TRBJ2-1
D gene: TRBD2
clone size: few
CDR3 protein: CASSSVGTSELYNEQFF
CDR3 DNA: TGTGCCAGCAGCTCCGTGGGAACTAGCGAGCTATACAATGAGCAGTTCTTC

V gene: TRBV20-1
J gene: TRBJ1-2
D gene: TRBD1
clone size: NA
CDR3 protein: CSASEGQRYGYTF
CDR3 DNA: TGCAGTGCTAGCGAGGGACAGAGATATGGCTACACCTTC